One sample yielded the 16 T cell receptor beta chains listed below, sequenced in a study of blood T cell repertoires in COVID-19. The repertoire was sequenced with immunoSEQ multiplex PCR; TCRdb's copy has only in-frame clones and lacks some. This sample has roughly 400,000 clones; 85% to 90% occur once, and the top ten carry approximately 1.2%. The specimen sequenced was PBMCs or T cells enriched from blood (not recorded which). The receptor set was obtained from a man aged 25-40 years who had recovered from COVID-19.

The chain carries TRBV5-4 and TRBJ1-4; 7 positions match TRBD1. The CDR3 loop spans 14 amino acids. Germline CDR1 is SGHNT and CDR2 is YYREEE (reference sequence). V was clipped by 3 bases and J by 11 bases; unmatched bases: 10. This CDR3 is CASSSGTAQEKLFF. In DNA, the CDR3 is TGTGCCAGCAGCTCCGGGACAGCCCAAGAGAAACTGTTTTTT.

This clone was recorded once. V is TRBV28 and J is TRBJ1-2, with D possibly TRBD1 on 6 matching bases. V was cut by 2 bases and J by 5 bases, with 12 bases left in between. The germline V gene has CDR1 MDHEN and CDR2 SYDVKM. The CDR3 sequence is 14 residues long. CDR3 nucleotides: TGTGCCAGCAGTTTAGGGGGGGCAATTTATGGCTACACCTTC. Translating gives CASSLGGAIYGYTF.

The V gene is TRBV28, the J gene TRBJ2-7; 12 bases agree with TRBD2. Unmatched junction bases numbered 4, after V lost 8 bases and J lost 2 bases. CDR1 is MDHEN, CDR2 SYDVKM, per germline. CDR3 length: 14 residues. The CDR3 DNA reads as TGTGCCAGCTCCCCTAGCGGGAGGGCCTACGAGCAGTACTTC. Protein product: CASSPSGRAYEQYF.

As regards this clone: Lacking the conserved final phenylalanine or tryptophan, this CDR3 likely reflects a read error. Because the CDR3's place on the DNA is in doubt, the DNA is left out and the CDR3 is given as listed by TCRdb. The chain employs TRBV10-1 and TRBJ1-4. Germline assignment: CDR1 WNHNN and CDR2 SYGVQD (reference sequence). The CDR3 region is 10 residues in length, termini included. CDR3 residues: CASIFPGGGL.

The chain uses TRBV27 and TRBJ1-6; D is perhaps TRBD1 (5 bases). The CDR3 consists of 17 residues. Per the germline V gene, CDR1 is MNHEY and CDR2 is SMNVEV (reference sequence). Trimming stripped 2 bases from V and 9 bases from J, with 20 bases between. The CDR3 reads CASSLTGSGVMASPLHF. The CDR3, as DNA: TGTGCCAGCAGTTTAACGGGGTCGGGGGTCATGGCTTCACCCCTCCACTTT.

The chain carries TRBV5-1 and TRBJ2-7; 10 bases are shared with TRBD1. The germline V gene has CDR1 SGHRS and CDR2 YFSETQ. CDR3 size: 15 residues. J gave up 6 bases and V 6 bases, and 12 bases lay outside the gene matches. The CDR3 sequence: CASTPSGTGVGEQYF. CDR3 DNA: TGCGCCAGCACTCCCTCCGGGACAGGGGTTGGCGAGCAGTACTTC.

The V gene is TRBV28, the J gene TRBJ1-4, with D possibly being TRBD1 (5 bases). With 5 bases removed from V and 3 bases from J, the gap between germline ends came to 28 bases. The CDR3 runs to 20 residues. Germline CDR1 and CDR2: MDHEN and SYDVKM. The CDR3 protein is CASSLNWVGVYIQANEKLFF. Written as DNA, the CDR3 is TGTGCCAGCAGTCTGAATTGGGTAGGGGTCTATATCCAAGCTAATGAAAAACTGTTTTTT.

DNA for the CDR3: TGCGCCAGCAGCCAAGATAGGAGAAAACTAGCGGGTTCCTACGAGCAGTACTTC. This encodes CASSQDRRKLAGSYEQYF. The rearrangement links TRBV4-1 to TRBJ2-7; TRBD2 matches at 9 bases. CDR1 and CDR2 from the germline V gene are MGHRA and YSYEKL. This CDR3 is 18 amino acids long. V dropped 0 bases and J dropped 1; count of bases not matched to a gene: 10.

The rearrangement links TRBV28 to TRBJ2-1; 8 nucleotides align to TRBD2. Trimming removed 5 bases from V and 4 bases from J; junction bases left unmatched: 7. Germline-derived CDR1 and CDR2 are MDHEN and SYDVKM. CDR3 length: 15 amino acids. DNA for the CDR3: TGTGCCAGCAGTCCGGGAGGGCCTCTTTACAATGAGCAGTTCTTC. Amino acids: CASSPGGPLYNEQFF.

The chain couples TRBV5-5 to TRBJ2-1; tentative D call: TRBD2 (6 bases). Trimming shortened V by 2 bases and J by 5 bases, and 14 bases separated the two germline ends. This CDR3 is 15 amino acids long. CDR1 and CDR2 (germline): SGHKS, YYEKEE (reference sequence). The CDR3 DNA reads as TGTGCCAGCAGCTTAAGGACTACCACAAACAATGAGCAGTTCTTC. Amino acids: CASSLRTTTNNEQFF. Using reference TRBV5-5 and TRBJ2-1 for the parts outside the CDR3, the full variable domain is DAGVTQSPTHLIKTRGQQVTLRCSPISGHKSVSWYQQVLGQGPQFIFQYYEKEERGRGNFPDRFSARQFPNYSSELNVNALLLGDSALYLCASSLRTTTNNEQFFGPGTRLTVL.

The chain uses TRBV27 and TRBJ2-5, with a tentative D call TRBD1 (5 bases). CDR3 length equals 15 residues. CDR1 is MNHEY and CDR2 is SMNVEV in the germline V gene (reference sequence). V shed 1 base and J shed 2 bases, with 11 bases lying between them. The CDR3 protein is CASSLYTGPQETQYF. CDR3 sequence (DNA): TGTGCCAGCAGTTTATATACAGGCCCGCAAGAGACCCAGTACTTC.

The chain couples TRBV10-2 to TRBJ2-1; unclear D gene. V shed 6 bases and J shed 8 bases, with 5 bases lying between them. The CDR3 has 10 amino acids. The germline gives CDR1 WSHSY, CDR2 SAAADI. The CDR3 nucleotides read TGCGCCAGCAGGAGCCATGAGCAGTTCTTC. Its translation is CASRSHEQFF.

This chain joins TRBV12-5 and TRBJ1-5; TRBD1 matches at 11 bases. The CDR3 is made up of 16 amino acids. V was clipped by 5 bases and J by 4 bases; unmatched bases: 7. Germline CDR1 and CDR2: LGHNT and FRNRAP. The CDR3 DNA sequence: TGTGCTAGTGGTGCCGGGGGGACAGGGGGAAATCAGCCCCAGCATTTT. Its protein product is CASGAGGTGGNQPQHF.

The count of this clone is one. The CDR3 is CASTRRTGSSYNSPLHF. The CDR3 DNA follows: TGTGCCAGCACCCGTCGTACGGGGAGCTCCTATAATTCACCCCTCCACTTT. The V call is TRBV5-5, the J call TRBJ1-6, with D unresolved. V shed 6 bases and J shed 0 bases, with 16 bases lying between them. The CDR3 runs 17 residues. Germline assignment: CDR1 SGHKS and CDR2 YYEKEE (reference sequence).

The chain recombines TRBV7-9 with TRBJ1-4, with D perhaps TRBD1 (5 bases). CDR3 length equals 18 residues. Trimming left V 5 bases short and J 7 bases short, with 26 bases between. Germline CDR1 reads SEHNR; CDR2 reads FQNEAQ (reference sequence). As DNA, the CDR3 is TGTGCCAGCAGCCCAAAGGGGATTCAACTTGGTTTTGTTGAAAAACTGTTTTTT. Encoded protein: CASSPKGIQLGFVEKLFF. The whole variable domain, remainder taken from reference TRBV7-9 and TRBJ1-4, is DTGVSQNPRHKITKRGQNVTFRCDPISEHNRLYWYRQTLGQGPEFLTYFQNEAQLEKSRLLSDRFSAERPKGSFSTLEIQRTEQGDSAMYLCASSPKGIQLGFVEKLFFGSGTQLSVL.

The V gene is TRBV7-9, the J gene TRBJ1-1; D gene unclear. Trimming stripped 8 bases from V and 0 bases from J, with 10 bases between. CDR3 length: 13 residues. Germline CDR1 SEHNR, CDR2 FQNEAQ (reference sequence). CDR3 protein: CASERVMNTEAFF. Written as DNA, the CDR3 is TGTGCCAGCGAGAGGGTCATGAACACTGAAGCTTTCTTT.